The text below deals with one TCR beta chain. What it binds is not known. Sequencing relied on a cDNA template that was reverse transcribed from extracted RNA. TCRdb's copy holds only in-frame clones and misses some; the assay was immunoSEQ multiplex PCR. The sample lists over 200,000 clones, 50% to 70% occurring once. Sorted out of PBMCs were CD4+ T cells and CD8+ T cells. The data were obtained in a study of CD8+ T cells in alopecia areata. At the level of the study: Oral tofacitinib, 5 to 10 mg twice daily, was given in an open-label trial.

Whole-study findings and limits: Scalp repertoires also include resident alphabeta T cells from normal skin. Alopecia totalis/universalis scalp especially showed more expanded CD8+ clones than normal scalp.

This sample comprised CD4+ T cells sorted from blood, obtained at week 0. This TCR came from a human donor with alopecia areata.

DNA for the CDR3: TGCAGTGCAAGTGATAACTATGGCTACACCTTC. It specifies CSASDNYGYTF. This chain uses TRBV20-1 with TRBJ1-2; D is undetermined. Germline assignment: CDR1 DFQATT and CDR2 SNEGSKA (reference sequence). The germline V and J ends were trimmed by 6 bases and 1 base, with 6 bases remaining between them. The CDR3 has 11 amino acids.